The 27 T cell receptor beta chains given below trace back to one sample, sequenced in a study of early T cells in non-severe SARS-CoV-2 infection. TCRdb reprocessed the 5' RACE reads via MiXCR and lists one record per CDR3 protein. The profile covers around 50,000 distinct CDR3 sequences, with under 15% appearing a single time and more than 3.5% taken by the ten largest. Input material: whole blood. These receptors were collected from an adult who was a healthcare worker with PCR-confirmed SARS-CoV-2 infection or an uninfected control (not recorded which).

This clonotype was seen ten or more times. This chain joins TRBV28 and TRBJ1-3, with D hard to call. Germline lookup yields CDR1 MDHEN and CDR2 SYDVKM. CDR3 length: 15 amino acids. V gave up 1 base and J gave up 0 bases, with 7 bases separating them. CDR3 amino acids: CASSLSLVSGNTIYF. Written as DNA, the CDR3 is TGTGCCAGCAGTTTATCTCTGGTCTCTGGAAACACCATATATTTT.

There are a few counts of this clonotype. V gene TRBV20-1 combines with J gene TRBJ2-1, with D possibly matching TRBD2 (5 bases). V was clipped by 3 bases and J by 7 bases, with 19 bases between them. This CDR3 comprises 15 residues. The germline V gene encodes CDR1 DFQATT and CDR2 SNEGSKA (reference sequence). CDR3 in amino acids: CSASSGNEPLNEQFF. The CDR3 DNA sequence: TGCAGTGCTAGTTCCGGGAACGAGCCCCTAAATGAGCAGTTCTTC.

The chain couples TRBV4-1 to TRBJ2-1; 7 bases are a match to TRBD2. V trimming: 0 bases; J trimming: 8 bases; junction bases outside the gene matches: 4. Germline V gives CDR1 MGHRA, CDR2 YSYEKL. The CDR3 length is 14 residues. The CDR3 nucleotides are TGCGCCAGCAGCCAAGATAGGCGGGAGTATGAGCAGTTCTTC. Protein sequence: CASSQDRREYEQFF.

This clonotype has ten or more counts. CDR3 in DNA: TGCAGCGTCCAAAGCCAGGGCTGGGAGGGAGAGGCAGACACCTTC. Translation: CSVQSQGWEGEADTF. This chain links TRBV29-1 with TRBJ1-2; D might be TRBD1 (5 bases). The CDR3 runs to 15 residues. Trimming removed 6 bases from V and 12 bases from J, with 29 bases in between. CDR1 is SQVTM, CDR2 ANQGSEA, per germline.

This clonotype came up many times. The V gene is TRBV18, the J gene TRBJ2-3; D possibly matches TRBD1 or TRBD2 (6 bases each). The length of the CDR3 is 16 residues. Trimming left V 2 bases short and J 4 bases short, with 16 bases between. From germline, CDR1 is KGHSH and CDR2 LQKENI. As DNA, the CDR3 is TGTGCCAGCTCACCATCGGGGGCGCGGTTTGCAGATACGCAGTATTTT. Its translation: CASSPSGARFADTQYF. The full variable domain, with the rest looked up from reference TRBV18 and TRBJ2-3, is NAGVMQNPRHLVRRRGQEARLRCSPMKGHSHVYWYRQLPEEGLKFMVYLQKENIIDESGMPKERFSAEFPKEGPSILRIQQVVRGDSAAYFCASSPSGARFADTQYFGPGTRLTVL.

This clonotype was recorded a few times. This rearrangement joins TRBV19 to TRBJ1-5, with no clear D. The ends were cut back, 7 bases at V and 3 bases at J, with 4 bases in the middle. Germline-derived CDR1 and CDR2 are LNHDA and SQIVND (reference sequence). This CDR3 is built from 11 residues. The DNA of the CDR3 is TGTGCCAGTATGGACAATCAGCCCCAGCATTTT. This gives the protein CASMDNQPQHF.

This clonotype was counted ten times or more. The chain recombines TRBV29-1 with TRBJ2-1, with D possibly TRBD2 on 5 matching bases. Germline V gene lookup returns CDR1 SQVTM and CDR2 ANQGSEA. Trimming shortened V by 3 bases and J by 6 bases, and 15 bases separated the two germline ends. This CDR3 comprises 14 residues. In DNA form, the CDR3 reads TGCAGCGTTGAGGGAGAGAGATTTTCCAATGAGCAGTTCTTC. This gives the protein CSVEGERFSNEQFF.

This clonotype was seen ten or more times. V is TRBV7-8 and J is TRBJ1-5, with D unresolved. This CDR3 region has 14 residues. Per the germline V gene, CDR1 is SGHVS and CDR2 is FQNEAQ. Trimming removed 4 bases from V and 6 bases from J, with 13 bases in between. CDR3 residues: CASSSDRQVQPQHF. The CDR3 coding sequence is TGTGCCAGCAGCTCGGACCGGCAAGTTCAGCCCCAGCATTTT.

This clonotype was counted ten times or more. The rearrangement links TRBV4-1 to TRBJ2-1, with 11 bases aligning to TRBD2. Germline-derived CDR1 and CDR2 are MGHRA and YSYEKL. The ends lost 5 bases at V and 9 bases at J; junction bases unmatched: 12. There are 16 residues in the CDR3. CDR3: CASSLTVAGGRSEQFF. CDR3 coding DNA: TGCGCCAGCAGCTTAACCGTAGCGGGAGGGAGAAGTGAGCAGTTCTTC.

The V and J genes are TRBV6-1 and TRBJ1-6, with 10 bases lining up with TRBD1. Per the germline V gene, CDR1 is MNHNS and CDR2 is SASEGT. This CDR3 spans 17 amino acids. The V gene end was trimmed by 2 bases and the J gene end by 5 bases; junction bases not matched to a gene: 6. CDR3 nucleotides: TGTGCCAGCAGTGAACGCGGGACAGGGGCTGATAATTCACCCCTCCACTTT. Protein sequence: CASSERGTGADNSPLHF.

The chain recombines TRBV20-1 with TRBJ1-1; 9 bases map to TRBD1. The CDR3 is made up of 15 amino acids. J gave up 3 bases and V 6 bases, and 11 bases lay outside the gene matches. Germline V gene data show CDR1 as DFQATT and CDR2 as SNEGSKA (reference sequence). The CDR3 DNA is TGCAGTGCACCGAATACAGGGGGCGAAGACACTGAAGCTTTCTTT. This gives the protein CSAPNTGGEDTEAFF.

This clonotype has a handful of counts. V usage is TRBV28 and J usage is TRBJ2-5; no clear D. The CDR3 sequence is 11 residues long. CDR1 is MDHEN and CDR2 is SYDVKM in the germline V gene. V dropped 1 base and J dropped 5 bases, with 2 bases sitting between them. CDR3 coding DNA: TGTGCCAGCAGTTTATTGGAGACCCAGTACTTC. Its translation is CASSLLETQYF.

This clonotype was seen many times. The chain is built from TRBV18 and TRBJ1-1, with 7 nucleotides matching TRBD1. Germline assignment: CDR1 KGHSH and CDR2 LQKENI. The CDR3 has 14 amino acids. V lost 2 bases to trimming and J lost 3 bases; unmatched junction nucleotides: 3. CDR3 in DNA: TGTGCCAGCTCACCATCAGGGGGGGACACTGAAGCTTTCTTT. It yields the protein CASSPSGGDTEAFF. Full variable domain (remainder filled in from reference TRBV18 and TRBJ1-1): NAGVMQNPRHLVRRRGQEARLRCSPMKGHSHVYWYRQLPEEGLKFMVYLQKENIIDESGMPKERFSAEFPKEGPSILRIQQVVRGDSAAYFCASSPSGGDTEAFFGQGTRLTVV.

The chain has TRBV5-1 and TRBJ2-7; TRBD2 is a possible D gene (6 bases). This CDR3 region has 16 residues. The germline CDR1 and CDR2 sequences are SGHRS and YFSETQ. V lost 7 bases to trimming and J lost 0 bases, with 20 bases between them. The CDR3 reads CASRGGAARSSYEQYF. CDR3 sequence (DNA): TGCGCCAGCCGCGGCGGGGCCGCCAGGAGCTCCTACGAGCAGTACTTC.

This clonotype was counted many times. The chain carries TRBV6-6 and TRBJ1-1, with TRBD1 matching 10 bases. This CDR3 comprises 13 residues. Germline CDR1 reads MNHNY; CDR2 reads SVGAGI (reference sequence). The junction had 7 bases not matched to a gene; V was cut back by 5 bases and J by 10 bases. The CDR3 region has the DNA TGTGCCAGCAGTCGTGACAGGGGGCTTGTAGCTTTCTTT. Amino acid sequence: CASSRDRGLVAFF.

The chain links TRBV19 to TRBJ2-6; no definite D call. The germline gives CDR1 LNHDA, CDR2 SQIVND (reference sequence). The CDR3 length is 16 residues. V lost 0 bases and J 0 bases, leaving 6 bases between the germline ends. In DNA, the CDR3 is TGTGCCAGTAGTATAGAGTCGATCTCTGGGGCCAACGTCCTGACTTTC. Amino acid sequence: CASSIESISGANVLTF.

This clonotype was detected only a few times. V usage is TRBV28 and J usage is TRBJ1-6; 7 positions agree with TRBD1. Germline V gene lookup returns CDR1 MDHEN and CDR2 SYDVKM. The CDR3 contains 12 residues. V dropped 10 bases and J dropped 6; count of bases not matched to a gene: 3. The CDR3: CATRGSNSPLHF. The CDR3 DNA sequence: TGTGCCACCAGGGGGTCTAATTCACCCCTCCACTTT.

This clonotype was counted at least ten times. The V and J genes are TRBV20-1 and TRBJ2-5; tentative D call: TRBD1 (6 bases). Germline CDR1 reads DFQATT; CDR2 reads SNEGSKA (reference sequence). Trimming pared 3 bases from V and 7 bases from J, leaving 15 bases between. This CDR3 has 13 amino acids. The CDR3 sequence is CSARRDNSGTQYF. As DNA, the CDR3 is TGCAGTGCTAGGAGGGACAACTCAGGGACCCAGTACTTC.

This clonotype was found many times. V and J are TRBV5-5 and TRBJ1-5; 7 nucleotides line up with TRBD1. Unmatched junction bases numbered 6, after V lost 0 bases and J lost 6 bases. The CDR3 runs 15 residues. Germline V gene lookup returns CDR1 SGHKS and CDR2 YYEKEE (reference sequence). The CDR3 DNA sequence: TGTGCCAGCAGCTTGGCAGAGGGGGCCTCTCAGCCCCAGCATTTT. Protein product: CASSLAEGASQPQHF.

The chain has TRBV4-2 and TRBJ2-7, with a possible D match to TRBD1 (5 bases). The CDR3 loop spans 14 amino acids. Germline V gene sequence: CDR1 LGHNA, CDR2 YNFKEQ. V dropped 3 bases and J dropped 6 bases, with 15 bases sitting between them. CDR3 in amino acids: CASSQSLTDGEQYF. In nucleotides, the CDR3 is TGTGCCAGCAGCCAGTCGTTGACAGACGGCGAGCAGTACTTC.

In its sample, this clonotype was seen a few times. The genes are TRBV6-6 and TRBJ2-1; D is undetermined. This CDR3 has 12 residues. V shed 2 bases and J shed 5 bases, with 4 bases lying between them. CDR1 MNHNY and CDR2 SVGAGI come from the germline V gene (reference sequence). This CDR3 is CASSYAHNEQFF. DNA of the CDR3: TGTGCCAGCAGTTACGCCCACAATGAGCAGTTCTTC.

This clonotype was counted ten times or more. Here the CDR3 reads CASSKTGGGQETQYF. The CDR3 DNA is TGCGCCAGCAGTAAGACAGGTGGTGGCCAAGAGACCCAGTACTTC. This chain connects TRBV10-2 to TRBJ2-5; maybe TRBD1 (6 bases). The CDR3 contains 15 residues. The germline CDR1 and CDR2 sequences are WSHSY and SAAADI. The V gene lost 5 bases and the J gene lost 1 base, with 14 bases spanning the gap.

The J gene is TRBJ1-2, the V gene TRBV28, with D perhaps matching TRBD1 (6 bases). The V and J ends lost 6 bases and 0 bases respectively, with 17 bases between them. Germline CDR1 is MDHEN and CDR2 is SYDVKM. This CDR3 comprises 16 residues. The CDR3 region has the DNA TGTGCCAGCAGCCCGCCTGGGGGCCTTGCTAACTATGGCTACACCTTC. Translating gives CASSPPGGLANYGYTF.

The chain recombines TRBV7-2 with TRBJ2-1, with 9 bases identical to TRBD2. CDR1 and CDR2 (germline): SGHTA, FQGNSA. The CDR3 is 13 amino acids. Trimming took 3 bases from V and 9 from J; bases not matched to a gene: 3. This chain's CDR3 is CASSFASGTEQFF. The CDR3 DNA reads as TGTGCCAGCAGCTTCGCTAGCGGGACTGAGCAGTTCTTC.

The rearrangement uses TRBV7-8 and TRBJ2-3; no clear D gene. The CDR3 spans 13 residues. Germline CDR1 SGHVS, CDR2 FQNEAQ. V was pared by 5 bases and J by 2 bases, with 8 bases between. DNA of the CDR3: TGTGCCAGCAGCCTCCCCGCCACAGATACGCAGTATTTT. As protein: CASSLPATDTQYF.

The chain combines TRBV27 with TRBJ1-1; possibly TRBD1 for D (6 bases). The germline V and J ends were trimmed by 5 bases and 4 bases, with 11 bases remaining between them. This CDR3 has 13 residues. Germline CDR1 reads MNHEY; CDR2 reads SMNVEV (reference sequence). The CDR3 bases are TGTGCCAGCAGTGCCCGAGGGGGCACTGAAGCTTTCTTT. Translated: CASSARGGTEAFF.

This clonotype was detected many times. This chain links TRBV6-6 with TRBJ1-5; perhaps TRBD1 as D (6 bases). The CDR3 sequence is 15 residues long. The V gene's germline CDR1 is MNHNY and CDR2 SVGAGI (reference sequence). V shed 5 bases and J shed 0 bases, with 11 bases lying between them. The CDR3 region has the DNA TGTGCCAGCAGTCCGGACAGCCTTAGCAATCAGCCCCAGCATTTT. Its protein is CASSPDSLSNQPQHF.